This TCR beta chain was recorded in a study of shared clonotypes between healthy human individuals. Study outcomes and limitations: Generation probabilities were higher for clonotypes shared across all four sorted-subset donors than for unshared ones.

The data were produced by immunoSEQ multiplex PCR, yet TCRdb's version contains in-frame clones alone and is incomplete. Here the sample spans some 2.1 million clones, about 95% being singletons. Comment on this clone: What it binds is not known.

Trimming pared 0 bases from V and 3 bases from J, leaving 15 bases between. Germline values: CDR1 MGHRA, CDR2 YSYEKL. The CDR3 spans 17 residues. This chain connects TRBV4-1 to TRBJ1-5, with D perhaps TRBD1 (6 bases). The specimen sequenced was naive CD4+ T cells sorted from blood. Subset noted: CD45RA+ positively selected. The sequence derives from a man younger than 30 in good health. CDR3 protein: CASSQEGAGESNQPQHF. In DNA form, the CDR3 reads TGCGCCAGCAGCCAAGAAGGGGCAGGGGAGTCCAATCAGCCCCAGCATTTT.